Listed below are T cell receptor beta chains from one sample, sequenced in a study of radiotherapy plus CTLA-4 blockade in lung cancer. Assay used: immunoSEQ multiplex PCR; TCRdb lists only in-frame clones, some missing. Here the sample spans about 45,000 clones, roughly 60% being singletons. Specimen: peripheral blood, collected from a patient treated with radiotherapy plus ipilimumab. These receptors were taken from a human donor with non-small cell lung cancer who had a partial response to radiotherapy plus ipilimumab. The CDR3 runs from the conserved cysteine through the conserved F or W. The D gene is left open where the match is weak. Only some rows state a clone size, as once, few, many or a class for expanded clones.

>TRBJ2-5|TRBV18|.|.
TGTGCCAGCTCACCACGGCCCCCGGGGGAGACCCAGTACTTC
CASSPRPPGETQYF
>TRBJ2-2|TRBV2|TRBD2|.
TGTGCCAGCAGGTGGGCGGGGGGTTTAAGCGGCGGGAGGAAGAACACCGGGGAGCTGTTTTTT
CASRWAGGLSGGRKNTGELFF
>TRBJ1-1|TRBV30|TRBD1|.
TGTGCCTGGAGTGGGACAGGGGGTGTGAACACTGAAGCTTTCTTT
CAWSGTGGVNTEAFF
>TRBJ1-2|TRBV10-3|.|few
TGTGCCATCAGTGACAGGGCTAACTATGGCTACACCTTC
CAISDRANYGYTF
>TRBJ2-5|TRBV19|TRBD1|.
TGTGCCAGTAGAAAAACAGGGGGTCGGGAGACCCAGTACTTC
CASRKTGGRETQYF
>TRBJ2-7|TRBV27|.|.
TGTGCCAGCAGCCCCTCCTCGGGGGGCCTTACCTACGAGCAGTACTTC
CASSPSSGGLTYEQYF
>TRBJ2-7|TRBV7-9|.|.
TGTGCCAGCAGCTTAGTGTCAGGGCTAGGGGCCTACGAGCAGTACTTC
CASSLVSGLGAYEQYF
>TRBJ1-1|TRBV6-1|TRBD1|once
TGTGCCAGCAGCTTCGACAGGGTTCAAGCTTTCTTT
CASSFDRVQAFF
>TRBJ2-7|TRBV6-5|TRBD2|.
TGTGCCAGCAGTAGGACTAGCATTTCCTACGAGCAGTACTTC
CASSRTSISYEQYF
>TRBJ2-1|TRBV13|TRBD1|.
TGTGCCAGCAGCCAGGGGGCGGGGCCCTCCTACAATGAGCAGTTCTTC
CASSQGAGPSYNEQFF
>TRBJ2-3|TRBV30|.|.
TGTGCCTGGAGTCCGGGGTGGGGCACAGATACGCAGTATTTT
CAWSPGWGTDTQYF